Given below is one TCR beta chain in context. As handled by the study authors: Quantification of nucleated cells was approximated via reference gene primer amplification. Method: immunoSEQ multiplex PCR; TCRdb's copy keeps in-frame clones and lacks some. That table supplies the V and J calls and clone size; D and trimming were determined from the DNA. The data contain about 150,000 clones, roughly 80% of them singletons. Across under 25 US areas, participants ranged in age from about 18 to 90 years. Participants' reported clinical history set cohort assignment. V lost 4 bases and J 2 bases, leaving 8 bases between the germline ends. The CDR3 length is 13 residues. Germline lookup yields CDR1 SNHLY and CDR2 FYNNEI. This entry belongs to a study of blood T cell repertoires in COVID-19. On the study more broadly: Sources were T cells, B-cell-depleted T cells, or PBMCs; the material itself was cDNA or gDNA.

This chain connects TRBV2 to TRBJ1-2, with TRBD1 as a possible D gene (5 bases). The TCR originated in a man aged 50 to 59 who had recovered from COVID-19. Sequencing was done on a sample of PBMCs or T cells enriched from blood (not recorded which). The CDR3 is CASSVDSNYGYTF. The CDR3 coding sequence is TGTGCCAGCAGTGTAGACAGCAACTATGGCTACACCTTC.